This T cell receptor (beta chain) was sequenced during a study of cytomegalovirus exposure and HLA in healthy donors (dated by TCRdb to 2016 to 2017). Some background on the complete study: According to a later analysis, the approximately 130 validation repertoires were produced on the same platform as the 666 repertoires of the first cohort. The study was designed to test whether signatures of past pathogen exposure could be identified by cataloging public T cell receptors. To predict cytomegalovirus infection status, the study combined high-throughput TCR immunosequencing, statistical association of individual TCRs with disease status, and machine learning. In addition to the first cohort of approximately 650 subjects, a separate validation cohort of 100 to 150 different subjects was used.

V is reduced by 3 bases and J by 1 base, leaving a spacing of 6 bases between them. Based on the germline V gene, the CDR1 and CDR2 sequences are WSHSY and SAAADI. The CDR3 covers 13 residues, taking in both the cysteine and the phenylalanine. The only DNA kept is the CDR3, 39 bases in frame from the first base. What the work shows at the level of the full study, not this receptor alone: In both the original and validation cohorts, the classifier was reported to diagnose cytomegalovirus status with high specificity and sensitivity. It was suggested by the authors that the approach could potentially be generalized to other disease states and immunological phenotypes. The study gave a list of some 150 TCR beta chains associated with cytomegalovirus. A few of the identified cytomegalovirus-associated TCR beta chains were confirmed in vitro to be specific for cytomegalovirus antigens. While some public TCRs were present in many individuals, most TCR sequences turned up only very rarely across donors. A later analysis had no HLA typing for the validation cohort, so co-occurrence there was scored across all 130 or so repertoires. A later analysis found that TCRs clustered in the first cohort also tended to co-occur in the 100 to 150 validation repertoires, with 94% of cluster scores above 0.

With respect to this clone: Which antigen it targets is not known. No base-level quality is on record; no much larger clone is a single base apart.

Separate from the roughly 700-subject first cohort, the validation cohort of about 120 subjects was the group to which the donors belonged. The receptor library was made with the immunoSEQ multiplex PCR assay. Per the original workflow: A statistical classification framework was developed to diagnose cytomegalovirus status using the catalog of TCR beta chain sequences. Entries here come from immuneACCESS through TCRdb and include only in-frame sequences with V and J called. Some clones fail to appear in such tables; in the studies checked, an unresolved V gene covers under half of the shortfall, and the cause of the remainder is unknown. V, J and clone size were drawn from that table, and D and trimming were deduced from the DNA. The sample profile shows 150,000 to 200,000 clones; around 92% of them were found once. Over 9% of the sample is held by the ten biggest clonotypes.

This TCR was recovered from a woman under 30 in good health and CMV-seropositive. The sample comprised PBMCs. The chain links TRBV10-2 with TRBJ1-1; the D gene is unclear. The DNA reads TGCGCCAGCAGTGATTTCTCGAACACTGAAGCTTTCTTT. This encodes CASSDFSNTEAFF.